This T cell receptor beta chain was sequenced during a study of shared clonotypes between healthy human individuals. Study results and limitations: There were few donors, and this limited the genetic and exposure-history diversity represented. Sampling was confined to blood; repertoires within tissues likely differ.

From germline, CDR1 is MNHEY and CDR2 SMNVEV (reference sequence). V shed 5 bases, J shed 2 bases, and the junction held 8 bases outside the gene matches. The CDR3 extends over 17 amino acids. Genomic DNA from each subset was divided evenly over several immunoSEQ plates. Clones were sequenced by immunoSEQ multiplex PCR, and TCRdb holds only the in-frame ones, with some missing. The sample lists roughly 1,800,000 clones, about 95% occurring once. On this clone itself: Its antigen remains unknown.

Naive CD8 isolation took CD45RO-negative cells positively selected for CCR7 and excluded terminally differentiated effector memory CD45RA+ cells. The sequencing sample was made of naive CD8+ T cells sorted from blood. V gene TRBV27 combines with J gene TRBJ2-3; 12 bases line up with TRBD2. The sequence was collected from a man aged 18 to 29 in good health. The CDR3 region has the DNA TGTGCCAGCAGTCCCCTGACTAGCGGGGGATCCACAGATACGCAGTATTTT. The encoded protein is CASSPLTSGGSTDTQYF.